Presented here are 21 T cell receptor beta chains from one specimen sequenced in a study of cytomegalovirus exposure and HLA in healthy donors. The assay was immunoSEQ multiplex PCR, and TCRdb's table has in-frame clones only and misses some. Of 100,000 to 150,000 clones listed, roughly 89% were seen once; the top ten hold around 1.1%. The source material was PBMCs. All receptors derive from a young woman in good health and CMV-seronegative.

This chain uses TRBV5-1 with TRBJ2-3; 12 bases match TRBD2. Germline-derived CDR1 and CDR2 are SGHRS and YFSETQ. CDR3 length: 16 amino acids. Trimming took 1 base from V and 7 from J; bases not matched to a gene: 7. CDR3 DNA: TGCGCCAGCAGCTTGATATCTAGCGGGGGGGCAAATACGCAGTATTTT. Its translation: CASSLISSGGANTQYF.

The rearrangement uses TRBV18 and TRBJ2-7; TRBD2 might be the D (5 bases). The CDR3 consists of 14 residues. The germline V gene has CDR1 KGHSH and CDR2 LQKENI. The V end lost 5 bases, the J end lost 6 bases, and 17 bases lay between the germline ends. CDR3 sequence: CASSFSRDEGEQYF. CDR3 DNA sequence: TGTGCCAGCTCATTTTCAAGGGATGAGGGCGAGCAGTACTTC.

The rearrangement links TRBV27 to TRBJ2-3, with D hard to call. CDR3 length: 14 amino acids. V was trimmed by 3 bases and J by 1 base, leaving 8 bases between them. CDR1 and CDR2 from the germline V gene are MNHEY and SMNVEV (reference sequence). CDR3 nucleotide sequence: TGTGCCAGCAGTTTTATTCAGGGCACAGATACGCAGTATTTT. Translating it yields CASSFIQGTDTQYF.

The CDR3 nucleotides are TGCGCCAGCAGCTTGGCTGGTAGGACTAGCGGGAGAAAATCCTACAATGAGCAGTTCTTC. The encoded protein is CASSLAGRTSGRKSYNEQFF. V is TRBV5-1 and J is TRBJ2-1, with 13 bases lining up with TRBD2. The CDR3 spans 20 residues. CDR1 and CDR2 (germline): SGHRS, YFSETQ. V lost 0 bases, J lost 1 base, and 10 bases stayed unmatched.

The J gene is TRBJ2-7, the V gene TRBV30; a weak D match, TRBD1 (5 bases). CDR3 size: 13 residues. Germline V gene data show CDR1 as GTSNPN and CDR2 as SVGIG (reference sequence). V was clipped by 1 base and J by 0 bases, with 7 bases between them. CDR3 in DNA: TGTGCCTGGAGTGGGGGCAGCTCCTACGAGCAGTACGTC. Its protein is CAWSGGSSYEQYV.

V usage is TRBV4-1 and J usage is TRBJ1-2; 9 nucleotides match TRBD1. The CDR3 totals 13 residues. Germline CDR1 and CDR2: MGHRA and YSYEKL. The V segment lost 4 bases and the J segment 7 bases; nucleotides outside the gene matches: 4. CDR3: CASSLGTGFGYTF. CDR3 DNA sequence: TGCGCCAGCAGCCTGGGGACAGGGTTTGGCTACACCTTC.

The chain joins TRBV5-1 to TRBJ2-1, with TRBD2 as a possible D gene (5 bases). Trimming removed 3 bases at V and 7 bases at J, with 29 bases between. Per the germline V gene, CDR1 is SGHRS and CDR2 is YFSETQ. The CDR3 runs 19 residues. CDR3 protein: CASSSGFGEKADGRNEQFF. The DNA for the CDR3 is TGCGCCAGCAGCTCGGGGTTTGGGGAAAAAGCGGATGGACGGAATGAGCAGTTCTTC.

The J gene is TRBJ1-4, the V gene TRBV18; D gene unclear. The CDR3 covers 14 residues. Germline CDR1 is KGHSH and CDR2 is LQKENI. The V end was cut by 3 bases, the J end by 8 bases, with 13 bases between. The CDR3 here is CASSPILTGEKLFF. CDR3 bases: TGTGCCAGCTCACCCATTTTGACCGGGGAAAAACTGTTTTTT.

The CDR3 nucleotides read TGTGCCAGCAGTTACTCGGGGGAGGGTTCCTACGAGCAGTACTTC. It translates to CASSYSGEGSYEQYF. The V and J genes are TRBV6-5 and TRBJ2-7; 7 bases map to TRBD2. Germline values: CDR1 MNHEY, CDR2 SVGAGI. The junction had 3 bases not matched to a gene; V was cut back by 0 bases and J by 1 base. CDR3 length: 15 residues.

This clone has only one observation. This rearrangement joins TRBV5-4 to TRBJ1-2; tentatively, D is TRBD1 (5 bases). V was cut by 7 bases and J by 1 base, with 14 bases left in between. The CDR3 runs to 14 residues. Germline V gene data show CDR1 as SGHNT and CDR2 as YYREEE (reference sequence). The DNA for the CDR3 is TGTGCCAGCTCCATCCAGGGAATTAACTATGGCTACACCTTC. Encoded protein: CASSIQGINYGYTF.

This clone was seen more than once but under ten times. The chain combines TRBV5-1 with TRBJ2-2, with 12 bases lining up with TRBD2. Trimming cost V 3 bases and J 5 bases; bases outside gene matches: 2. The CDR3 contains 15 residues. Germline CDR1 is SGHRS and CDR2 is YFSETQ. The CDR3: CASSWLAGGTGELFF. DNA for the CDR3: TGCGCCAGCAGCTGGCTAGCGGGAGGGACCGGGGAGCTGTTTTTT.

This rearrangement joins TRBV6-5 to TRBJ2-5, with a weak D call TRBD1 (6 bases). The CDR3 totals 16 residues. V was shortened by 2 bases and J by 5 bases, with 18 bases between the two germline ends. Per germline, CDR1 MNHEY and CDR2 SVGAGI. The CDR3 region is CASSYRPGVGWETQYF. For the CDR3, the DNA is TGTGCCAGCAGTTACAGGCCAGGGGTTGGGTGGGAGACCCAGTACTTC.

CDR3 coding DNA: TGTGCCAGCAGTTCATCGGGACTAACGAATGAGCAGTTCTTC. Its translation is CASSSSGLTNEQFF. J is TRBJ2-1 and V is TRBV6-5; 7 bases align to TRBD2. The CDR3 sequence is 14 residues long. The germline gives CDR1 MNHEY, CDR2 SVGAGI. Losses at the gene ends were 4 bases for V and 7 bases for J; bases not matched to a gene: 7.

The chain has TRBV18 and TRBJ1-1; D is perhaps TRBD1 (5 bases). V lost 3 bases, J lost 7 bases, and 9 bases lay in between. The CDR3 sequence is 12 residues long. Germline values: CDR1 KGHSH, CDR2 LQKENI. The CDR3 bases are TGTGCCAGCTCACCCCGGACACTTGAAGCTTTCTTT. This codes for CASSPRTLEAFF.

This sequence joins TRBV28 and TRBJ2-2, with a possible D match to TRBD2 (6 bases). V dropped 5 bases and J dropped 0 bases, with 13 bases sitting between them. Germline CDR1 reads MDHEN; CDR2 reads SYDVKM. There are 16 residues in the CDR3. In DNA, the CDR3 is TGTGCCAGCAGTCGTCTAGCGCAGACGAACACCGGGGAGCTGTTTTTT. Translating gives CASSRLAQTNTGELFF.

The chain uses TRBV7-6 and TRBJ2-1; 7 positions agree with TRBD1. V trimming: 6 bases; J trimming: 5 bases; junction bases outside the gene matches: 7. This CDR3 is 14 amino acids long. Looked up from germline, CDR1 is SGHVS and CDR2 is FNYEAQ. As DNA, the CDR3 is TGTGCCAGCAGTAGAAAGACAGGGAACAATGAGCAGTTCTTC. Translating it yields CASSRKTGNNEQFF.

CDR3 residues: CANKRVFSNQPQHF. The CDR3 nucleotides are TGTGCCAACAAGAGGGTGTTTAGCAATCAGCCCCAGCATTTT. This chain uses TRBV27 with TRBJ1-5, with D hard to call. Trimming left V 10 bases short and J 0 bases short, with 13 bases between. The germline CDR1 and CDR2 sequences are MNHEY and SMNVEV (reference sequence). CDR3 length: 14 residues.

J is TRBJ2-4 and V is TRBV28, with TRBD1 as a possible D gene (6 bases). V dropped 7 bases and J dropped 6 bases, with 16 bases sitting between them. The CDR3 consists of 14 residues. Germline lookup yields CDR1 MDHEN and CDR2 SYDVKM. CDR3 loop: CASTVWGRINIQYF. The CDR3 region has the DNA TGTGCCAGCACCGTATGGGGGCGAATAAACATTCAGTACTTC.

V gene TRBV19 combines with J gene TRBJ1-5, with D possibly being TRBD1 (6 bases). V was clipped by 1 base and J by 6 bases, with 13 bases between them. Germline CDR1 is LNHDA and CDR2 is SQIVND (reference sequence). This CDR3 has 15 residues. The CDR3 loop reads CASSIGDGQFQPQHF. The DNA for the CDR3 is TGTGCCAGTAGTATAGGGGATGGACAGTTTCAGCCCCAGCATTTT.

The gene calls are TRBV10-1 and TRBJ1-3; D gene unclear. The V end was cut by 2 bases, the J end by 0 bases, with 14 bases between. Germline values: CDR1 WNHNN, CDR2 SYGVQD (reference sequence). The CDR3 runs to 17 residues. CDR3 protein: CASSEQTLSNSGNTIYF. CDR3 nucleotides: TGCGCCAGCAGTGAGCAGACACTCTCTAACTCTGGAAACACCATATATTTT.

The J gene is TRBJ2-2, the V gene TRBV5-1; tentatively, D is TRBD2 (6 bases). V lost 6 bases to trimming and J lost 0 bases, with 9 bases between them. From germline, CDR1 is SGHRS and CDR2 YFSETQ. The CDR3 loop spans 14 amino acids. Here the CDR3 DNA reads TGCGCCAGCACTGCGGGGCCGAACACCGGGGAGCTGTTTTTT. This gives the protein CASTAGPNTGELFF.